The clone carrying this T cell receptor (beta chain) has a count of ten or more. No antigen is known for it. The data belong to a study of neurological immune-mediated disorders. This CDR3 spans 15 amino acids. V was clipped by 0 bases and J by 10 bases, with 17 bases between them. Germline CDR1 is SGHDT and CDR2 is YYEEEE. TCRdb reanalysed the 5' RACE reads using MiXCR and keeps one entry per CDR3 protein. The table records around 83,000 distinct CDR3 sequences, roughly an eighth of them present only once. Regarding the study as a whole: CDR3 amino acid sequences of expanded clones were not shared across subjects, a result suggesting private repertoires in all groups.

The specimen was PBMCs. The chain uses TRBV5-6 and TRBJ1-5; no firm D call. The receptor was isolated from a woman between 45 and 60 years old in good health. The CDR3 loop reads CASSLALDGQIPQHF. CDR3 nucleotides: TGTGCCAGCAGCTTGGCCTTAGACGGCCAAATTCCCCAGCATTTT.